The 27 T cell receptor beta chains below all came from one sample that was sequenced in a study of cytomegalovirus exposure and HLA in healthy donors. With 60 Vbeta and 13 Jbeta primers, the PCR was carried out. Some clones are missing from TCRdb's copy, which holds only in-frame ones; the method was immunoSEQ multiplex PCR. The sample contains about 82,000 clones, 10% of which appear only once. The sequenced material came from PBMCs. The receptors here all came from a man between 60 and 75 years old in good health and CMV-seropositive.

In its sample, this clone was seen a few times. The chain is built from TRBV9 and TRBJ1-4; the D gene is possibly TRBD1 (5 bases). V lost 4 bases to trimming and J lost 8 bases, with 15 bases between them. The CDR3 runs to 14 residues. Germline V gene sequence: CDR1 SGDLS, CDR2 YYNGEE. CDR3 sequence (DNA): TGTGCCAGCAGCCTGGGGCGTTCCGCGGAAAAACTGTTTTTT. Translating it yields CASSLGRSAEKLFF.

The V gene is TRBV2, the J gene TRBJ1-4, with 9 bases that match TRBD1. The J segment lost 5 bases and the V segment lost 6 bases, leaving 4 bases of the junction unmatched. The length of the CDR3 is 14 residues. Germline-derived CDR1 and CDR2 are SNHLY and FYNNEI. This CDR3 reads CASSIQGANEKLFF. The CDR3 DNA reads as TGTGCCAGCAGCATACAGGGGGCGAATGAAAAACTGTTTTTT. Drawing the rest from reference TRBV2 and TRBJ1-4, the complete variable domain is EPEVTQTPSHQVTQMGQEVILRCVPISNHLYFYWYRQILGQKVEFLVSFYNNEISEKSEIFDDQFSVERPDGSNFTLKIRSTKLEDSAMYFCASSIQGANEKLFFGSGTQLSVL.

This clone was observed a handful of times. V and J are TRBV6-5 and TRBJ2-3, with 9 bases lining up with TRBD2. J gave up 5 bases and V 5 bases, and 8 bases lay outside the gene matches. CDR1 and CDR2 (germline): MNHEY, SVGAGI. The CDR3 runs 15 residues. CDR3 residues: CASSLAGRAGDTQYF. CDR3 bases: TGTGCCAGCAGTCTAGCGGGGAGGGCCGGAGATACGCAGTATTTT.

The chain employs TRBV19 and TRBJ2-1, with a possible D match to TRBD2 (5 bases). Germline assignment: CDR1 LNHDA and CDR2 SQIVND (reference sequence). The CDR3 has 14 residues. The V gene lost 6 bases and the J gene lost 4 bases, with 13 bases spanning the gap. The CDR3 protein is CASRRGPGYNEQFF. CDR3 nucleotide sequence: TGTGCCAGTAGGCGCGGGCCCGGTTACAATGAGCAGTTCTTC.

In its sample, this clone was seen a few times. The chain recombines TRBV28 with TRBJ1-5; maybe TRBD1 (5 bases). The CDR3 runs 15 residues. The germline V gene has CDR1 MDHEN and CDR2 SYDVKM. V was trimmed by 4 bases and J by 7 bases, leaving 17 bases between them. The CDR3: CASSWGRVDGQPQHF. CDR3 bases: TGTGCCAGCAGTTGGGGGAGGGTGGACGGACAGCCCCAGCATTTT.

This clone occurred a few times. The gene calls are TRBV5-1 and TRBJ2-3, with D perhaps matching TRBD2 (5 bases). Germline V CDR1 and CDR2: SGHRS, YFSETQ. The CDR3 loop spans 15 amino acids. V lost 1 base and J lost 2, with 11 bases in between. The CDR3 spells CASSLQDSNTDTQYF. The CDR3 DNA sequence: TGCGCCAGCAGCTTGCAGGACTCGAACACAGATACGCAGTATTTT. The variable domain in full, completed from reference TRBV5-1 and TRBJ2-3, reads KAGVTQTPRYLIKTRGQQVTLSCSPISGHRSVSWYQQTPGQGLQFLFEYFSETQRNKGNFPGRFSGRQFSNSRSEMNVSTLELGDSALYLCASSLQDSNTDTQYFGPGTRLTVL.

This clone was recorded a few times. J is TRBJ2-7 and V is TRBV5-1, with TRBD1 matching over 8 bases. The CDR3 runs to 16 residues. The germline CDR1 and CDR2 sequences are SGHRS and YFSETQ. V shed 0 bases and J 0 bases; nucleotides not matched to a gene: 5. CDR3 loop: CASSLGWGQASYEQYF. CDR3 nucleotides: TGCGCCAGCAGCTTGGGGTGGGGACAGGCCTCCTACGAGCAGTACTTC. The variable domain in full, with the rest retrieved from reference TRBV5-1 and TRBJ2-7, is KAGVTQTPRYLIKTRGQQVTLSCSPISGHRSVSWYQQTPGQGLQFLFEYFSETQRNKGNFPGRFSGRQFSNSRSEMNVSTLELGDSALYLCASSLGWGQASYEQYFGPGTRLTVT.

The chain has TRBV5-1 and TRBJ1-3; D is undetermined. With 0 bases removed from V and 0 bases from J, the gap between germline ends came to 10 bases. The CDR3 totals 16 residues. In germline, CDR1 is SGHRS, CDR2 YFSETQ. In nucleotides, the CDR3 is TGCGCCAGCAGCTTGGAACCCACGCGCTCTGGAAACACCATATATTTT. Amino acids: CASSLEPTRSGNTIYF. The variable domain in full, with the rest retrieved from reference TRBV5-1 and TRBJ1-3, is KAGVTQTPRYLIKTRGQQVTLSCSPISGHRSVSWYQQTPGQGLQFLFEYFSETQRNKGNFPGRFSGRQFSNSRSEMNVSTLELGDSALYLCASSLEPTRSGNTIYFGEGSWLTVV.

As to this clone: The final CDR3 position lacks the conserved phenylalanine or tryptophan, pointing to a likely read error. The genes are TRBV5-6 and TRBJ1-1; D is ambiguous. The germline V gene encodes CDR1 SGHDT and CDR2 YYEEEE. The CDR3 has 14 amino acids. The CDR3 nucleotides are TGTGCCAGCAGATTGGCCGGGATTCAGGCTGAAGCTTTCGTT. Its translation: CASRLAGIQAEAFV.

A note on this clone: Distinct nucleotide sequences in the sample also encode this CDR3. The V gene is TRBV6-5, the J gene TRBJ1-2; D is ambiguous. Germline values: CDR1 MNHEY, CDR2 SVGAGI. The V end was cut by 8 bases, the J end by 7 bases, with 11 bases between. The CDR3 has 11 amino acids. The CDR3 DNA follows: TGTGCCAGCGGCGGAGGGATTGGCTACACCTTC. It specifies CASGGGIGYTF.

The table lists this clone with a few counts. The chain carries TRBV21-1 and TRBJ1-2; no DNA check was done on the table's D call, TRBD1. TRBV21-1 is flagged as a pseudogene. The CDR3 is made up of 12 amino acids. The CDR3 nucleotides are TGTGCCAACCATGACAGGGACTATGGCTACACCTTC. Translating it yields CANHDRDYGYTF.

The V call is TRBV4-1, the J call TRBJ2-3; D remains unclear. Trimming stripped 1 base from V and 4 bases from J, with 9 bases between. Germline values: CDR1 MGHRA, CDR2 YSYEKL. The CDR3 consists of 14 residues. This CDR3 is CASSQVPNPDTQYF. The CDR3 nucleotides read TGCGCCAGCAGCCAAGTACCTAACCCAGATACGCAGTATTTT.

The sample holds a few counts of this clone. This chain joins TRBV5-6 and TRBJ1-2, with D perhaps matching TRBD1 (5 bases). The V gene's germline CDR1 is SGHDT and CDR2 YYEEEE. The CDR3 contains 14 residues. Trimming took 5 bases from V and 8 from J, leaving 19 bases between them. The chain's CDR3 is CASSPDSLPFGYTF. CDR3 in DNA: TGTGCCAGCAGTCCTGACAGTCTTCCCTTCGGCTACACCTTC.

This clone was detected only a few times. This chain links TRBV5-1 with TRBJ1-2; the match to TRBD1 covers 10 bases. V shed 5 bases and J 8 bases; nucleotides not matched to a gene: 12. There are 15 residues in the CDR3. The V gene's germline CDR1 is SGHRS and CDR2 YFSETQ. CDR3 sequence (DNA): TGCGCCAGCAGGTATCCGGGACAGGGGAGCATAGGCTACACCTTC. Its translation: CASRYPGQGSIGYTF.

Only a few counts were recorded for this clone. The chain recombines TRBV28 with TRBJ2-7; 7 bases agree with TRBD1. The CDR3 extends over 12 amino acids. Unmatched junction bases numbered 5, after V lost 6 bases and J lost 6 bases. Germline loops: CDR1 MDHEN, CDR2 SYDVKM. The CDR3: CASRGGSSEQYV. In nucleotides, the CDR3 is TGTGCCAGCAGAGGGGGCAGCTCCGAGCAGTACGTC.

This clone has just a few counts. This chain links TRBV6-6 with TRBJ1-2; D might be TRBD1 (6 bases). CDR3 size: 13 residues. Trimming took 5 bases from V and 4 from J, leaving 11 bases between them. Germline V gives CDR1 MNHNY, CDR2 SVGAGI (reference sequence). CDR3 region: CASSTGSSYGYTF. The CDR3 coding sequence is TGTGCCAGCAGTACAGGGTCCAGCTATGGCTACACCTTC.

This clone has a handful of counts. The CDR3 sequence is CASTVATSGGSSEQFF. DNA for the CDR3: TGCGCCAGCACCGTGGCGACTAGCGGGGGCTCTAGTGAGCAGTTCTTC. This chain links TRBV5-1 with TRBJ2-1; the match to TRBD2 covers 12 bases. This CDR3 region has 16 residues. Germline CDR1 is SGHRS and CDR2 is YFSETQ. V gave up 6 bases and J gave up 9 bases; unmatched junction bases: 13. Based on the CDR3 plus reference TRBV5-1 and TRBJ2-1, the full variable domain is KAGVTQTPRYLIKTRGQQVTLSCSPISGHRSVSWYQQTPGQGLQFLFEYFSETQRNKGNFPGRFSGRQFSNSRSEMNVSTLELGDSALYLCASTVATSGGSSEQFFGPGTRLTVL.

This clone was found a few times. V usage is TRBV6-1 and J usage is TRBJ2-3; maybe TRBD2 (6 bases). V lost 5 bases, J lost 0 bases, and 9 bases lay in between. The CDR3 sequence is 14 residues long. The germline gives CDR1 MNHNS, CDR2 SASEGT. CDR3 nucleotides: TGTGCCAGCAGTTCGGGGGTTAGCACAGATACGCAGTATTTT. Translation gives CASSSGVSTDTQYF.

The table lists this clone with a few counts. Additional DNA sequences in this sample encode the identical CDR3. V is TRBV5-1 and J is TRBJ1-5; a weak D match, TRBD1 (6 bases). CDR3 length: 15 residues. Germline V gene data show CDR1 as SGHRS and CDR2 as YFSETQ. Trimming took off 2 bases at V and 0 bases at J, with 9 bases between the two ends. The CDR3 loop is CASSLGGYSNQPQHF. The DNA of the CDR3 is TGCGCCAGCAGCTTAGGGGGATATAGCAATCAGCCCCAGCATTTT.

J is TRBJ2-2 and V is TRBV7-9, with D possibly being TRBD1 (6 bases). Trimming took 5 bases from V and 4 from J, leaving 8 bases between them. The CDR3 length is 13 residues. CDR1 and CDR2 from the germline V gene are SEHNR and FQNEAQ (reference sequence). The CDR3 loop reads CASSVTGTGELFF. CDR3 DNA sequence: TGTGCCAGCAGCGTGACAGGCACCGGGGAGCTGTTTTTT.

There are a few counts of this clone. The J gene is TRBJ2-2, the V gene TRBV27; 9 nucleotides match TRBD2. The ends lost 3 bases at V and 5 bases at J; junction bases unmatched: 7. The CDR3 is 16 amino acids. Germline lookup yields CDR1 MNHEY and CDR2 SMNVEV (reference sequence). CDR3 loop: CASSFLSGRGTGELFF. CDR3 nucleotide sequence: TGTGCCAGCAGTTTCCTTAGCGGGAGAGGAACCGGGGAGCTGTTTTTT.

This rearrangement joins TRBV11-2 to TRBJ1-4, with D possibly matching TRBD1 (5 bases). CDR3 length equals 16 residues. CDR1 and CDR2 (germline): SGHAT, FQNNGV. Trimming shortened V by 0 bases and J by 10 bases, and 18 bases separated the two germline ends. Here the CDR3 reads CASSLEIGGDRRKLFF. CDR3 DNA: TGTGCCAGCAGCTTAGAAATCGGAGGGGATAGGCGAAAACTGTTTTTT.

The chain uses TRBV19 and TRBJ1-1; the D is unclear. Germline V gene sequence: CDR1 LNHDA, CDR2 SQIVND (reference sequence). The CDR3 has 13 amino acids. V gave up 6 bases and J gave up 0 bases, with 8 bases separating them. The CDR3 region has the DNA TGTGCCAGTAGAGAGGGTATGAACACTGAAGCTTTCTTT. It codes for CASREGMNTEAFF.

This clone has more than one count but fewer than ten. Since a far larger clone is one base different, this is likely a read error. Without the conserved terminal phenylalanine or tryptophan, this CDR3 likely stems from a read error. This chain joins TRBV6-4 and TRBJ1-1; 8 positions match TRBD1. The CDR3 runs to 13 residues. The germline CDR1 and CDR2 sequences are MRHNA and SNTAGT. V dropped 6 bases and J dropped 8; count of bases not matched to a gene: 8. The CDR3 nucleotides are TGTGCCAGCAGCGCGACAGGGGCTGCGGAAGCTTTCGTT. Its translation is CASSATGAAEAFV.

The J gene is TRBJ2-5, the V gene TRBV29-1; tentative D call: TRBD2 (7 bases). The germline CDR1 and CDR2 sequences are SQVTM and ANQGSEA. V was trimmed by 7 bases and J by 5 bases, leaving 23 bases between them. The CDR3 is 15 residues long. CDR3 protein: CSATTGGGTMETQYF. The DNA for the CDR3 is TGCAGCGCCACGACCGGGGGAGGGACAATGGAGACCCAGTACTTC.

J is TRBJ1-2 and V is TRBV7-9, with D unclear. V shed 3 bases and J shed 7 bases, with 12 bases lying between them. Germline CDR1 is SEHNR and CDR2 is FQNEAQ (reference sequence). This CDR3 spans 13 amino acids. CDR3 amino acids: CASSLRGDGGYTF. CDR3 coding DNA: TGTGCCAGCAGCTTGCGGGGAGATGGTGGCTACACCTTC.

The chain joins TRBV19 to TRBJ1-4; 8 bases map to TRBD1. Losses at the gene ends were 3 bases for V and 4 bases for J; bases not matched to a gene: 4. This CDR3 has 15 residues. The germline gives CDR1 LNHDA, CDR2 SQIVND (reference sequence). The CDR3 here is CASSIRGLSNEKLFF. In DNA form, the CDR3 reads TGTGCCAGTAGTATCAGGGGGCTAAGTAATGAAAAACTGTTTTTT.